This TCR beta chain was identified during a study of blood T cell repertoires in COVID-19. Study context: Sources were T cells, B-cell-depleted T cells, or PBMCs; the material itself was cDNA or gDNA.

The germline gives CDR1 LNHDA, CDR2 SQIVND (reference sequence). The CDR3 covers 13 residues. Trimming removed 3 bases from V and 2 bases from J, with 7 bases in between. Clones were sequenced by immunoSEQ multiplex PCR, and TCRdb holds only the in-frame ones, with some missing. The sample lists over 150,000 clones, 83% seen once, with about 7.1% in the top ten. The TCR sequence derives from a woman in her 70s with COVID-19, enrolled during active disease. This chain uses TRBV19 with TRBJ1-2; TRBD1 is a possible D gene (6 bases). Sequencing used peripheral blood. This chain's CDR3 is CASSIDRNYGYTF. In nucleotides, the CDR3 is TGTGCCAGTAGTATCGACAGGAACTATGGCTACACCTTC. Drawing the rest from reference TRBV19 and TRBJ1-2, the complete variable domain is DGGITQSPKYLFRKEGQNVTLSCEQNLNHDAMYWYRQDPGQGLRLIYYSQIVNDFQKGDIAEGYSVSREKKESFPLTVTSAQKNPTAFYLCASSIDRNYGYTFGSGTRLTVV.